This is a list of T cell receptor beta chains from one sample in a study of human T cells and chemical hapten exposure. Using its own MiXCR run on the RACE reads, TCRdb lists one record per CDR3 protein. Here the sample spans 75,000 to 100,000 distinct CDR3 sequences, about 10% being singletons. This sample comprised whole blood, obtained in connection with sensitization to the hapten diphenylcyclopropenone (DPC). These TCRs come from a man aged 40-50 years with alopecia areata. Some clones in this sample may be carry-over from other donors' samples. Each CDR3 is given with its conserved first and last residue. The D gene is left open where the match is weak. Some rows mark clone size as missing; the rest say once, few, many or name a class of expanded clone.

len	v_gene	d_gene	j_gene	abundance	CDR3nt	CDR3aa
13	TRBV12-3/TRBV12-4	TRBD1	TRBJ2-1	.	TGTGCCAGCAGTCCTCAGGGGGCTGGTGAGCAGTTCTTC	CASSPQGAGEQFF
14	TRBV19	.	TRBJ1-1	.	TGTGCCAGTAGTTTATTACAGAAGAACACTGAAGCTTTCTTT	CASSLLQKNTEAFF
15	TRBV6-2/TRBV6-3	.	TRBJ2-7	.	TGTGCCAGCAGTTCGCCGCAGGGTACCGGGGGTGAGCAGTACTTC	CASSSPQGTGGEQYF
14	TRBV2	.	TRBJ2-1	.	TGTGCCAGCAGGGTGGGAGGAAACTACAATGAGCAGTTCTTC	CASRVGGNYNEQFF
15	TRBV6-2/TRBV6-3	.	TRBJ2-3	few	TGTGCCAGCACAGGTTGGCGGGATGTCACAGATACGCAGTATTTT	CASTGWRDVTDTQYF
15	TRBV2	.	TRBJ2-7	few	TGTGCCAGCAGGAAACCACTAGGAAGCTCCTACGAGCAGTACTTC	CASRKPLGSSYEQYF
13	TRBV25-1	.	TRBJ2-2	few	TGTGCCAGCATGGCCGGGACCACCGGGGAGCTGTTTTTT	CASMAGTTGELFF
14	TRBV9	.	TRBJ1-2	few	TGTGCCAGCAGCCCAGCCCGAGCTAACTATGGCTACACCTTC	CASSPARANYGYTF
13	TRBV2	.	TRBJ1-1	.	TGTGCCAGCAGACTCACCGGTTTCACTGAAGCTTTCTTT	CASRLTGFTEAFF
14	TRBV4-1	TRBD2	TRBJ2-1	few	TGCGCCAGCAGCCAATCGACTAGCGTCAATGAGCAGTTCTTC	CASSQSTSVNEQFF
15	TRBV7-9	.	TRBJ1-5	few	TGTGCCAGCAGCTTAGGGGGGTCCGTCAATCAGCCCCAGCATTTT	CASSLGGSVNQPQHF
16	TRBV19	TRBD2	TRBJ2-2	.	TGTGCCAGTAGTCGGAGTAGTAGCGGGACAACCGGGGAGCTGTTTTTT	CASSRSSSGTTGELFF
13	TRBV28	.	TRBJ2-7	few	TGTGCCAGCAGTTTATGGGAGGGGGAGGGCAGCTCCTTC	CASSLWEGEGSSF
13	TRBV29-1	.	TRBJ2-7	many	TGCAGCGTCGGCCGCCTTAGCTCCTACGAGCAGTACTTC	CSVGRLSSYEQYF
15	TRBV14	TRBD1	TRBJ1-1	many	TGTGCCAGCAGCCGAGGGACAGGGGGCTACACTGAAGCTTTCTTT	CASSRGTGGYTEAFF
11	TRBV4-3	.	TRBJ2-1	many	TGCGCCAGCAGCCAGGGGTATGAGCAGTTCTTC	CASSQGYEQFF
16	TRBV18	TRBD2	TRBJ2-1	.	TGTGCCAGCACGCCGGCTAGCGGAAGCTCCTACAATGAGCAGTTCTTC	CASTPASGSSYNEQFF
16	TRBV7-9	TRBD1	TRBJ1-1	.	TGTGCCAGCAGCCCTGACAGGGGGACCATGAACACTGAAGCTTTCTTT	CASSPDRGTMNTEAFF
16	TRBV30	.	TRBJ2-5	.	TGTGCCTGGAGTCTCGAGACAGGGAGGGCTGAAGAGACCCAGTACTTC	CAWSLETGRAEETQYF
14	TRBV10-3	TRBD1	TRBJ1-1	many	TGTGCCATCAAGACTGGACAGGGGGCGACTGAAGCTTTCTTT	CAIKTGQGATEAFF
18	TRBV7-8	.	TRBJ2-3	many	TGTGCCAGCAGCTTAAGTCATTCGGGGGAAGGTGGCACAGATACGCAGTATTTT	CASSLSHSGEGGTDTQYF
11	TRBV7-2	.	TRBJ2-7	few	TGTGCCAGCAGCTTTAAGTCTATACAATACTTC	CASSFKSIQYF
16	TRBV7-6	.	TRBJ1-5	.	TGTGCCAGCAGCTTACTCTCAGGGAGAAGCAATCAGCCCCAGCATTTT	CASSLLSGRSNQPQHF
16	TRBV18	.	TRBJ2-6	few	TGTGCCAGCTCACTCCCCCCTAGGACGGGGGCCAACGTCCTGACTTTC	CASSLPPRTGANVLTF
14	TRBV5-6	TRBD1	TRBJ1-2	few	TGTGCCAGCAGCATAGGACAGGGGAACTATGGCTACACCTTC	CASSIGQGNYGYTF
17	TRBV7-2	TRBD1	TRBJ2-3	.	TGTGCCAGCAGCTCCCCTGGGACAGGGGGGGGGGCAGATACGCAGTATTTT	CASSSPGTGGGADTQYF
13	TRBV20-1	.	TRBJ1-4	.	TGCAGTGCTAGATGGGCAGGAGAGGAAAAACTGTTTTTT	CSARWAGEEKLFF
16	TRBV7-8	.	TRBJ1-5	.	TGTGCCAGCAGCACTATGGGGGGGGTTGGCAATCAGCCCCAGCATTTT	CASSTMGGVGNQPQHF
12	TRBV10-3	.	TRBJ2-1	.	TGTGCCATCAGTGCTAGAGACAATGAGCAGTTCTTC	CAISARDNEQFF
15	TRBV20-1	.	TRBJ2-3	.	TGCAGTGCTAACGGAGACTTAAAAGGCACAGATACGCAGTATTTT	CSANGDLKGTDTQYF
16	TRBV6-2/TRBV6-3	.	TRBJ2-2	few	TGTGCCAGCAGAAGAGGGGACGGAGCGAACACCGGGGAGCTGTTTTTT	CASRRGDGANTGELFF
13	TRBV7-3	.	TRBJ2-1	few	TGTGCCAGCAGCTTAACCTCGGTAAATGAGCAGTTCTTC	CASSLTSVNEQFF
13	TRBV30	.	TRBJ1-5	.	TGTGCCTGGGGGACGGTGGGATATCAGCCCCAGCATTTT	CAWGTVGYQPQHF
17	TRBV6-6	.	TRBJ1-1	.	TGTGCCAGCAGTTACCCCGACAGGCTCGGGGGAAACACTGAAGCTTTCTTT	CASSYPDRLGGNTEAFF
16	TRBV9	.	TRBJ2-2	.	TGTGCCAGCAGCGTAGGCTTTACCGCGAACACCGGGGAGCTGTTTTTT	CASSVGFTANTGELFF
14	TRBV18	.	TRBJ1-4	many	TGTGCCAGCTCACCAGTAGGGGCGGATGAAAAACTGTTTTTT	CASSPVGADEKLFF
16	TRBV13	TRBD1	TRBJ1-1	few	TGTGCCAGCAGCTTAGGGGGACAGGGCGGGAACACTGAAGCTTTCTTT	CASSLGGQGGNTEAFF
16	TRBV5-1	TRBD1	TRBJ1-2	many	TGCGCCAGCACCTCCGGGACAGCCGGAGCTAACTATGGCTACACCTTC	CASTSGTAGANYGYTF
13	TRBV12-3/TRBV12-4	.	TRBJ2-5	.	TGTGCCAGCAGGGAGGGGGCCCAAGAGACCCAGTACTTC	CASREGAQETQYF
16	TRBV11-1	TRBD1	TRBJ2-1	.	TGTGCCAGCAGCTCACTCACAGGGGGGATCTACAATGAGCAGTTCTTC	CASSSLTGGIYNEQFF
12	TRBV4-3	TRBD1	TRBJ2-7	few	TGCGCCAGCAGCCGGACAGGGTCCGAGCAGTACTTC	CASSRTGSEQYF
17	TRBV7-6	TRBD2	TRBJ2-3	.	TGTGCCAGCAGCTTCATCCCCCCCGGGAGGGTACCAGATACGCAGTATTTT	CASSFIPPGRVPDTQYF
15	TRBV10-3	.	TRBJ1-4	.	TGTGCCATCAGTGCCACTATGGACTCTAAGGAAAAACTGTTTTTT	CAISATMDSKEKLFF
17	TRBV7-6	TRBD1	TRBJ2-2	few	TGTGCCAGCAGCCTTATAATGGGACAGGGAGACACCGGGGAGCTGTTTTTT	CASSLIMGQGDTGELFF